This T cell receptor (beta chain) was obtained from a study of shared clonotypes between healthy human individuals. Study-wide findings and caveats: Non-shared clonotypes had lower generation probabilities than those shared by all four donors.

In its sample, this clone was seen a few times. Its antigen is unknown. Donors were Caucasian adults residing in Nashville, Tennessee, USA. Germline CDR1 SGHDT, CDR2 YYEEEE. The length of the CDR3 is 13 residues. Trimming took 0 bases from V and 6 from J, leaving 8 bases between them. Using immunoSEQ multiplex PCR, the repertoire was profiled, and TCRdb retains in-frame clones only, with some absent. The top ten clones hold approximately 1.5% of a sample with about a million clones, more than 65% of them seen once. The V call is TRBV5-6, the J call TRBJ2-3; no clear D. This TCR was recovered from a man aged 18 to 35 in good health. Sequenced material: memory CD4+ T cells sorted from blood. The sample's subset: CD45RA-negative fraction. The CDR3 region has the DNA TGTGCCAGCAGCTTGGACGAGGCGGATACGCAGTATTTT. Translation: CASSLDEADTQYF.